The T cell receptor beta chain under discussion was sequenced for a study of spatial heterogeneity in lung cancer (dated by TCRdb to between 2019 and 2020). Describing the broader study: Beta-chain transcripts were consistently detected in greater numbers than alpha-chain transcripts, which likely reflects a higher abundance of beta-chain transcripts. The study linked features of the TCR repertoire to counts of nonsynonymous mutations, which were determined by whole-exome sequencing of tumor tissue. A strong correlation was found between TCR transcript counts in tumor regions and a T cell transcriptional module score from matched bulk RNA-seq. Both alpha and beta chains were TCR-sequenced in 200 or so tumor regions, fewer than 80 matched nontumor lung samples and approximately 50 PBMC samples obtained at surgery. In the raw uncorrected reads, each unique combination of TCR and UMI appeared more than ten times on average. TCR alpha and beta repertoires were quantitatively compared across multiple tumor regions, matched nontumor lung and blood in non-small cell lung cancer. Beyond this particular receptor, the publication reports: The number of expanded intratumoral alpha and beta TCRs correlated with the tumor nonsynonymous mutation count. Counts of ubiquitous and regional expanded TCRs were found to correlate with counts of ubiquitous and regional nonsynonymous mutations, respectively. Confirming at a functional level the hypothesis that regional TCRs recognize regional mutations was considered to require additional single-cell paired TCR alpha and beta sequencing. TCR-seq coverage of tumor T cells was estimated at only roughly 7.7% for alpha chains and 13% for beta chains.

The sample's time point label is to be understood as: sample taken at primary tumor resection. The donors were 65 to 85 patients from the lung TRACERx cohort who had early-stage, untreated non-small cell lung cancer. Whole RNA extracted from tumor and nontumor lung tissue, or from cryopreserved PBMC samples, was used for TCR sequencing without cell sorting. Patients were selected for TCR sequencing only if sufficient RNA was available from at least two tumor regions. A lung pathologist reviewed the tumor and adjacent nontumor lung specimens before the specimens were selected. V is shortened by 2 bases, J by 7 bases, and the region joining them spans 5 bases. The germline V gene provides CDR1 SGHTA and CDR2 FQGNSA. Measured from the cysteine to the phenylalanine, the CDR3 is 11 residues long. Only the CDR3 part of the read is kept: 33 bases, read in frame from the first base. Receptor libraries were prepared by 5' RACE. Instrument on record: NextSeq 500. The TCR library protocol attached a unique molecular identifier to each TCR cDNA molecule to allow correction of PCR and sequencing errors. In the source study's methods: TCR identification, UMI-based error correction and CDR3 extraction were all carried out with Decombinator tools. Expanded TCRs were defined as those above a frequency of 2 per 1,000, corresponding to the top 1% of the tumor frequency distribution. Expanded tumor TCRs statistically deemed absent (corrected P<0.05) from at least one tumor region were classed as regional, and all other expanded tumor TCRs were classed as ubiquitous. Each repertoire was subsampled 100 times to 5,000 TCRs, after which Renyi diversity was computed with the R vegan package. CDR3 similarity networks were built from amino acid triplet string-kernel similarity, connecting CDR3s with pairwise similarity above 0.82. The raw public reads went through TCRdb reprocessing: fastp at Q25, MiXCR clone calling, in-frame beta chains kept. All rows with the same CDR3 protein become a single entry with the most common DNA and genes. The V and J calls follow TCRdb's processing rather than the paper's. The sample data list 9,500 to 13,000 distinct CDR3 sequences, and more than 10% of these were observed just once. The ten biggest clones cover 8% to 11% of the sample.

This clonotype has ten or more counts. There is no known antigen for this receptor. Base qualities are not provided; no much larger clone lies one nucleotide away. The source of this sequence is a male donor with early-stage non-small cell lung cancer. The receptor chain draws on TRBV7-2 and TRBJ1-1, with no confident D gene call. The sample was lung tumor tissue, taken at surgery. The CDR3 loop reads CASSLLREAFF. In nucleotide form, the sequence is TGTGCCAGCAGCTTATTACGTGAAGCTTTCTTT.